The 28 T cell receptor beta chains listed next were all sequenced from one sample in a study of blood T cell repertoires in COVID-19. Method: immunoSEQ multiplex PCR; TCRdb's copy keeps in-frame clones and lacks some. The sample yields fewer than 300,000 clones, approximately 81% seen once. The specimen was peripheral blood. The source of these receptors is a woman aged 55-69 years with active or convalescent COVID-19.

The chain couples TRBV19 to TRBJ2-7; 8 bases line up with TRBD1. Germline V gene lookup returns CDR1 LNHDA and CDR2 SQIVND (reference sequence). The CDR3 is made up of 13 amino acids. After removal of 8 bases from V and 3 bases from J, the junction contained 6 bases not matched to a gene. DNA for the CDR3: TGTGCCAGTTCCTGGACAGGGATCTACGAGCAGTACTTC. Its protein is CASSWTGIYEQYF.

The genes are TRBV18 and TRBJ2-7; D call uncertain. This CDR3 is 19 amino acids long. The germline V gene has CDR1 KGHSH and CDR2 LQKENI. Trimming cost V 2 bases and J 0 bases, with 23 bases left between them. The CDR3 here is CASSPRPQVVFVGSYEQYF. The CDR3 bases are TGTGCCAGCTCACCAAGGCCCCAGGTCGTCTTTGTGGGCTCCTACGAGCAGTACTTC. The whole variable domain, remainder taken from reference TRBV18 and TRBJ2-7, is NAGVMQNPRHLVRRRGQEARLRCSPMKGHSHVYWYRQLPEEGLKFMVYLQKENIIDESGMPKERFSAEFPKEGPSILRIQQVVRGDSAAYFCASSPRPQVVFVGSYEQYFGPGTRLTVT.

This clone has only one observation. The CDR3 spells CASSQESFGLADYNEQFF. The CDR3, as DNA: TGTGCCAGCAGCCAAGAAAGTTTCGGGCTAGCGGACTACAATGAGCAGTTCTTC. The chain is built from TRBV3-1 (or the pseudogene TRBV3-2) and TRBJ2-1; 7 nucleotides line up with TRBD2. CDR1 and CDR2 (germline): LGHDT, YNNKEL (reference sequence). V lost 0 bases and J lost 3; bases outside the gene matches: 11. This CDR3 region has 18 residues.

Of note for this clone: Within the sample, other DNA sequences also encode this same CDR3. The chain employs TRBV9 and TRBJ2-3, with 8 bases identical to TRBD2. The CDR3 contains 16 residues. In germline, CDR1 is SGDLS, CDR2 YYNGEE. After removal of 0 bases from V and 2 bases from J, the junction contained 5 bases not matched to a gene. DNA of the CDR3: TGTGCCAGCAGCGTAGCTCTAGCGGGCAACACAGATACGCAGTATTTT. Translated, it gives CASSVALAGNTDTQYF.

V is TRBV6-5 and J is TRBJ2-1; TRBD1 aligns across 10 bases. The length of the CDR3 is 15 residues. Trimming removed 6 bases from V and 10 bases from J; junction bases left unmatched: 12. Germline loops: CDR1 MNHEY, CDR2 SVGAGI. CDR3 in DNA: TGTGCCAGCAGGCCCCCCGGACAGGGGGGCAACGAGCAGTTCTTC. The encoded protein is CASRPPGQGGNEQFF.

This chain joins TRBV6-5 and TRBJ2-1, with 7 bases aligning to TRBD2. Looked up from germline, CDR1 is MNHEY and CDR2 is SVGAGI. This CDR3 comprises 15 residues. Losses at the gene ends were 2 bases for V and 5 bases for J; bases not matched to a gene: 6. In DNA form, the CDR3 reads TGTGCCAGCAGTTACGGCCGGGGGGTCGACAATGAGCAGTTCTTC. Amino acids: CASSYGRGVDNEQFF.

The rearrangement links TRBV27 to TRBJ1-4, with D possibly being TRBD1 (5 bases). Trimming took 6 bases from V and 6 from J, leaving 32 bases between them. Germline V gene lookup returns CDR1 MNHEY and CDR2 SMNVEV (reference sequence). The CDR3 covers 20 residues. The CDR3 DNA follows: TGTGCCAGCAGCTTTAGGGCGCCCCTTCGAGGTTCAGGGTCCCATGAAAAACTGTTTTTT. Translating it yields CASSFRAPLRGSGSHEKLFF.

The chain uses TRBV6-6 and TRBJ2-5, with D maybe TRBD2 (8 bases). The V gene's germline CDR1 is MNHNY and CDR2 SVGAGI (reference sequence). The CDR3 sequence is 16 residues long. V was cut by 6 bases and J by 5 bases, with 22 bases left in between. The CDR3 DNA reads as TGTGCCAGCAGAAACGGGGGGGACAGAAGTCGGGAGACCCAGTACTTC. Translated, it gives CASRNGGDRSRETQYF.

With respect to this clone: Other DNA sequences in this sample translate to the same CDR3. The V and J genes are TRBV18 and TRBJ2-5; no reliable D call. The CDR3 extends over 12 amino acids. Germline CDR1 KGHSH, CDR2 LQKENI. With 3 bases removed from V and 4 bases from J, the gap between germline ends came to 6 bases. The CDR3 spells CASSPRGETQYF. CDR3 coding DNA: TGTGCCAGCTCACCGCGCGGAGAGACCCAGTACTTC.

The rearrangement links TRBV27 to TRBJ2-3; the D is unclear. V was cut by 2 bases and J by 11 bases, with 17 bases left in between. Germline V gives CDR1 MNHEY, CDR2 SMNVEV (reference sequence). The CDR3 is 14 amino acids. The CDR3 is CASSLMGERERQYF. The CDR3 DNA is TGTGCCAGCAGTTTAATGGGCGAGAGAGAGAGGCAGTATTTT.

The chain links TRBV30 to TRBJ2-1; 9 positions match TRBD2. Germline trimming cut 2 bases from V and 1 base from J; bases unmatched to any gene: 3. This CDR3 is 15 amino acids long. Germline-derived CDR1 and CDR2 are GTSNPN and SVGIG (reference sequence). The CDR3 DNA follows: TGTGCCTGGAGTCGACTAGCGGAATCCTACAATGAGCAGTTCTTC. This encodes CAWSRLAESYNEQFF.

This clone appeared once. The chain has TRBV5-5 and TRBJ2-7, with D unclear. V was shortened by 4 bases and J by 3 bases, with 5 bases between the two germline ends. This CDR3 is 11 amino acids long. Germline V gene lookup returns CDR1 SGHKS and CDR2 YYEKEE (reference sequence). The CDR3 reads CASSPGYEQYF. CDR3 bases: TGTGCCAGCAGCCCAGGCTACGAGCAGTACTTC.

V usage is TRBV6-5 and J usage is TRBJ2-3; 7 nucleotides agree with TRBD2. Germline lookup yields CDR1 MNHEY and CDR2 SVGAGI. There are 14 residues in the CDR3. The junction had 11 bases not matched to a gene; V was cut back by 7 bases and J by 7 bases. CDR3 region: CASNQGGGTNTQYF. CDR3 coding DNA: TGTGCCAGCAACCAGGGCGGGGGTACGAATACGCAGTATTTT.

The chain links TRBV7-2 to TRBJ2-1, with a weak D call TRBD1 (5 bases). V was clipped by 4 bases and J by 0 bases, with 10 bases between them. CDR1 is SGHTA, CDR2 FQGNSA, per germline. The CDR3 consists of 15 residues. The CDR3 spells CASSSGHSSYNEQFF. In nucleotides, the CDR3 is TGTGCCAGCAGCTCTGGACATAGCTCCTACAATGAGCAGTTCTTC.

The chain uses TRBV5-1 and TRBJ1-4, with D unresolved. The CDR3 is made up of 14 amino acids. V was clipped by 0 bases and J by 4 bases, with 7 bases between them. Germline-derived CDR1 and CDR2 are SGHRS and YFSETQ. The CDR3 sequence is CASSLGQFNEKLFF. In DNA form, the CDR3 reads TGCGCCAGCAGCTTGGGTCAGTTTAATGAAAAACTGTTTTTT.

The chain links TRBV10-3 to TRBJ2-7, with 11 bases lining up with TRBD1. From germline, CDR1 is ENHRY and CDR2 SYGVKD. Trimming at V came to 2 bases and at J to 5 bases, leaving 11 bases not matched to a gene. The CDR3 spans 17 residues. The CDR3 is CAISELARTGGGNEQYF. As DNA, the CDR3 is TGTGCCATCAGTGAGCTAGCCCGGACAGGGGGCGGCAACGAGCAGTACTTC.

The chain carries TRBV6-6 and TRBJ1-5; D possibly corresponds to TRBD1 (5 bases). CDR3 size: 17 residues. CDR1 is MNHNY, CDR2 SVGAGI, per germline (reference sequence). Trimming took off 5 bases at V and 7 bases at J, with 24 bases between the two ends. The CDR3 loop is CASSPGGGTWFGQPQHF. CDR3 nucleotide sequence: TGTGCCAGCAGTCCCGGGGGAGGGACTTGGTTCGGGCAGCCCCAGCATTTT.

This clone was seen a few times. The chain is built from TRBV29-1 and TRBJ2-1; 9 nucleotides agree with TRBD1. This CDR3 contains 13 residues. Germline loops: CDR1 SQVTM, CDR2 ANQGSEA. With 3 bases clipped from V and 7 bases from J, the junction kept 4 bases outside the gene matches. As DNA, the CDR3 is TGCAGCGTTGAGCGACAGGGGGGAAATGAGCAGTTCTTC. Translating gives CSVERQGGNEQFF.

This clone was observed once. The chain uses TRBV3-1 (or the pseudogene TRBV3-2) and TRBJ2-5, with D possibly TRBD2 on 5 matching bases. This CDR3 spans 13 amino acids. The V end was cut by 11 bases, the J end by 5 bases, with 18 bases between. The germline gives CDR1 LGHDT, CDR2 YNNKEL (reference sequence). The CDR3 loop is CAYGRGPGETQYF. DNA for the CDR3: TGTGCCTACGGTCGAGGGCCGGGCGAGACCCAGTACTTC.

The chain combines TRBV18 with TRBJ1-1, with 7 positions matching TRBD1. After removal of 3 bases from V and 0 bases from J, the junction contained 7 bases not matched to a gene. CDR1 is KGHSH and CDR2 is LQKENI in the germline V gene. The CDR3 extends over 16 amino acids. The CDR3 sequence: CASSPGDRIMNTEAFF. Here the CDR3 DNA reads TGTGCCAGCTCACCTGGGGACAGAATAATGAACACTGAAGCTTTCTTT.

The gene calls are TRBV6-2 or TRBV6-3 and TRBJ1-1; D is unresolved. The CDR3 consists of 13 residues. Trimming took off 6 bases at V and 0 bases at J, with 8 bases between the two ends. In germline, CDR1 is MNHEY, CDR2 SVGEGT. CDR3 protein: CASSLHLNTEAFF. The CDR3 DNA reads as TGTGCCAGCAGCTTACACCTGAACACTGAAGCTTTCTTT.

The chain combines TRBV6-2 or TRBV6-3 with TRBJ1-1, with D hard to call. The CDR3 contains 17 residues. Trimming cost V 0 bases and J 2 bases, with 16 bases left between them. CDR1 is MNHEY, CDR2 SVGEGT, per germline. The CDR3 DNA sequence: TGTGCCAGCAGTTACTCCCCCACGGACTTCATAAACACTGAAGCTTTCTTT. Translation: CASSYSPTDFINTEAFF.

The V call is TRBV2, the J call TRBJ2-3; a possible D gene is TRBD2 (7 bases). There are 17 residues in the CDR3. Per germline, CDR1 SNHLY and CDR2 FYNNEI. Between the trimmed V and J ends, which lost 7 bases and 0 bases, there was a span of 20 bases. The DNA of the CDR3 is TGTGCCAGCAAAGCGGGACAAACCCTAACCAGCACAGATACGCAGTATTTT. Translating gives CASKAGQTLTSTDTQYF.

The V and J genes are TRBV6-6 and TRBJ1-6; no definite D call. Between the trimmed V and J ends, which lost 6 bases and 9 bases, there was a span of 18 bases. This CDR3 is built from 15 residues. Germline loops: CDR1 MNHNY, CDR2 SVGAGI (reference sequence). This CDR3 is CASSPTPMLSSPLHF. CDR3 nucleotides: TGTGCCAGCAGCCCAACCCCTATGCTGAGTTCACCCCTCCACTTT.

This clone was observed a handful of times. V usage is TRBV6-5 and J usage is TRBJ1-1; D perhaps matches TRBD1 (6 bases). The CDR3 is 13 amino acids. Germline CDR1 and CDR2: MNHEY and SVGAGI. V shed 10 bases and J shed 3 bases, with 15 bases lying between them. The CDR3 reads CAIGGPLDTEAFF. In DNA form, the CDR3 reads TGTGCCATCGGGGGGCCGTTGGACACTGAAGCTTTCTTT.

This CDR3 reads CSASPKRTSGGASRETQYF. The CDR3 DNA is TGCAGTGCTAGTCCCAAGAGGACTAGCGGGGGGGCGAGTCGGGAGACCCAGTACTTC. This chain uses TRBV20-1 with TRBJ2-5; 15 bases map to TRBD2. After removal of 3 bases from V and 5 bases from J, the junction contained 16 bases not matched to a gene. Germline CDR1 reads DFQATT; CDR2 reads SNEGSKA (reference sequence). The CDR3 spans 19 residues.

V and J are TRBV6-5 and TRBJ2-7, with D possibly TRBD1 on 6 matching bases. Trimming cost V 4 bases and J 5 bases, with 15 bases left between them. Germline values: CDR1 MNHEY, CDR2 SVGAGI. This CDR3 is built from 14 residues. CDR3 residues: CASSSGTPGNEQYF. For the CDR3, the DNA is TGTGCCAGCAGTTCCGGGACACCGGGCAACGAGCAGTACTTC.

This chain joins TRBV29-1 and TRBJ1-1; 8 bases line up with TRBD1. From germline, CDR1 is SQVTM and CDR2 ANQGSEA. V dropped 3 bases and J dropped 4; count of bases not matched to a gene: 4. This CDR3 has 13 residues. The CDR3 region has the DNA TGCAGCGTTGACCAGACAGGGGTCACTGAAGCTTTCTTT. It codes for CSVDQTGVTEAFF.